This T cell receptor (beta chain) was sequenced in a study of CD8+ T cells in alopecia areata listed by TCRdb under 2018. In the study overall: Treated patients were enrolled in an open-label pilot trial of oral tofacitinib, 5 to 10 mg twice daily, for moderate-to-severe alopecia areata. Scalp tissue and sorted CD4+ and CD8+ peripheral blood T cells from patchy and totalis/universalis alopecia areata patients and from healthy controls were covered by human TCRbeta sequencing. In treated patients, disease severity was measured using the SALT score, which gives the percentage of scalp surface area affected. immunoSEQ multiplex PCR using 35 Vbeta forward primers and 13 Jbeta reverse primers was used to amplify TCRbeta CDR3 regions. Patients received tofacitinib for 6 to 18 months and were then followed off drug for 6 months to check for delayed response and recurrence. Tofacitinib-treated patients had biopsies at baseline and at 4 and 24 weeks of treatment, with a later scalp biopsy in several patients. High-throughput TCRbeta sequencing was used to examine T cell clonal expansion in alopecia areata in both the C3H/HeJ mouse model and human patients. RNA was obtained with the PAXgene miRNA kit for fixed scalp, the miRNeasy kit for PBMCs, and the RNeasy kit for mouse skin. Clonality in the scalp was compared among normal scalp (n=4), patchy alopecia areata scalp (n=8), and alopecia totalis/universalis scalp (n=8).

CDR3 length: 11 amino acids, cysteine to phenylalanine. The kept DNA is CDR3 alone, 33 bases in frame from the first base. The junction carries 3 bases between V and J, which are trimmed by 7 bases and 0 bases respectively. The CDR1 and CDR2 encoded by the germline V gene are MGHDK and SYGVNS. This sample's time point label indicates: less than five weeks on oral tofacitinib. The sample's treatment or condition label, decoded: oral pan-JAK inhibitor, 5-10 mg twice daily. From alopecia areata patients, peripheral blood was collected along with lesional scalp punch biopsies. After PBMCs were isolated by density centrifugation and stained for CD3, CD4 and CD8, a FACSAria was used to sort CD4+ and CD8+ T cells. On this clone: What antigen it recognizes has not been identified. Nothing much larger sits one base from this clone, and base qualities are not available.

Libraries were constructed by the immunoSEQ multiplex PCR assay. RNA was extracted from all samples and reverse transcribed into cDNA as template for TCR sequencing. SuperScript III was used to make first-strand cDNA, primed with a 2:1 mix of oligo-dT and random hexamers. A synthetic immune receptor repertoire was used to assess amplification bias, and residual bias was removed computationally. The paper's processing steps were these. Raw reads were preprocessed to remove errors, and CDR3 was defined by IMGT conventions from the conserved cysteine to phenylalanine. Clonality was computed by normalizing Shannon entropy by log2 of the number of productive unique TCRs and subtracting the result from 1. Whether scalp clones were CD4 or CD8 was inferred by matching scalp TCRbeta sequences against CD4 and CD8 repertoires sorted from blood. TCRdb carries this immuneACCESS record with in-frame sequences only. Its versions omit some clonotypes, under half of them owing to an unresolved V gene in the studies checked, with the rest unexplained. V, J and clone size are those of that table, while D and trimming were read from the DNA. Across this sample there are over 100,000 clones, with about 50% seen only once. Around 0.44% of the sample rests with the top ten.

Overall study outcomes, separate from this receptor: Unlike mouse skin, where gammadelta T cells dominate, normal human skin contains resident alphabeta T cells that get sequenced too, which complicates analysis of the scalp TCR repertoire. During tofacitinib treatment, many expanded lesional clones stuck around in both scalp and blood, and this persistence may partly explain why relapse happens after treatment is stopped. Compared with normal scalp, lesional scalp, particularly in alopecia totalis/universalis, had higher clonality and more expanded CD8+ clones, which suggests antigenic drive. Because the treated cohort was small and had only one nonresponder, larger studies are needed to examine links between baseline CD8+ expansion and response. Shared TCR sequences between patients were less evident than in mice, which may be partly attributable to HLA diversity in the patient population. Tofacitinib significantly decreased scalp clonality and the number of expanded CD8+ clones among the top 100 scalp clones.

The specimen comprised CD4+ T cells sorted from blood, sampled at week 4, from a patient treated with tofacitinib. This clonotype was sampled from a human donor with alopecia areata. Recombination connected TRBV25-1 to TRBJ1-1, with the D gene not clear enough to name. The nucleotide sequence reads TGTGCCAGCAAGATGAACACTGAAGCTTTCTTT. It specifies CASKMNTEAFF. Beyond the CDR3, the reference TRBV25-1 and TRBJ1-1 genes provide the residues; the full variable domain reads: EADIYQTPRYLVIGTGKKITLECSQTMGHDKMYWYQQDPGMELHLIHYSYGVNSTEKGDLSSESTVSRIRTEHFPLTLESARPSHTSQYLCASKMNTEAFFGQGTRLTVV.